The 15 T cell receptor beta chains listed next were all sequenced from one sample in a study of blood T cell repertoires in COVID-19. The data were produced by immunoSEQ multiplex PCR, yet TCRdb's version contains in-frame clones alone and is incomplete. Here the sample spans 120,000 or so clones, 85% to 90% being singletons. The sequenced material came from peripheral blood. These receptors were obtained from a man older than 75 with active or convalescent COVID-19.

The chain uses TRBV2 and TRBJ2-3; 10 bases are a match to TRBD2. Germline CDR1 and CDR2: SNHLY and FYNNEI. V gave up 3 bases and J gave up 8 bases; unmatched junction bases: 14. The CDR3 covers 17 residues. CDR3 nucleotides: TGTGCCAGCAGTGATCCACGGCGTCTAGCGGGAGAGGGTACGCAGTATTTT. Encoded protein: CASSDPRRLAGEGTQYF.

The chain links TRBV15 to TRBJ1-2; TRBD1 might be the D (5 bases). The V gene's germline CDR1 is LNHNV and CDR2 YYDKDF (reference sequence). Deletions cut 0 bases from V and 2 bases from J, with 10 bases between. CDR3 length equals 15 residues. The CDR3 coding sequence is TGTGCCACCAGCAGAGATCCCAGGGCCAACTATGGCTACACCTTC. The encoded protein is CATSRDPRANYGYTF. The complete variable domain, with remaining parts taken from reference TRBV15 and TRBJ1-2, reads DAMVIQNPRYQVTQFGKPVTLSCSQTLNHNVMYWYQQKSSQAPKLLFHYYDKDFNNEADTPDNFQSRRPNTSFCFLDIRSPGLGDTAMYLCATSRDPRANYGYTFGSGTRLTVV.

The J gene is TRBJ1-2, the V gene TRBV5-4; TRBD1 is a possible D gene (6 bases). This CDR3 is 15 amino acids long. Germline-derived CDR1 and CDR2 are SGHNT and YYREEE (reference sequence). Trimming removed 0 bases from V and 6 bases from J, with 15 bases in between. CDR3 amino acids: CASSLDRQAGDGYTF. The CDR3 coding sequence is TGTGCCAGCAGCTTGGACAGACAGGCGGGGGATGGCTACACCTTC.

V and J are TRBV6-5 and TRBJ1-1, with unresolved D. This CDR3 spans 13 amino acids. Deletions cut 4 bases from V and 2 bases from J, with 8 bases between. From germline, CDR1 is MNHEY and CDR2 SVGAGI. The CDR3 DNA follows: TGTGCCAGCAGTTCCTACAGTAACACTGAAGCTTTCTTT. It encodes CASSSYSNTEAFF.

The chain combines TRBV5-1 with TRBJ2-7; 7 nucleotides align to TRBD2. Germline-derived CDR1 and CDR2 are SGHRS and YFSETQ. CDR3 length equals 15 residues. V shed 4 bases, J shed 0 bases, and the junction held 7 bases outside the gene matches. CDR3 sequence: CASSRAGVSSYEQYF. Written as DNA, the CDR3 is TGCGCCAGCAGCCGGGCGGGAGTAAGCTCCTACGAGCAGTACTTC.

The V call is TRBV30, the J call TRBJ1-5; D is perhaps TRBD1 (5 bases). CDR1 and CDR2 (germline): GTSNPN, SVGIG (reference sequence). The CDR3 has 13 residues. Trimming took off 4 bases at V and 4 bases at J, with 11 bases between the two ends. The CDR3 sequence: CAWNFGGNQPQHF. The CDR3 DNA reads TGTGCCTGGAATTTTGGGGGGAATCAGCCCCAGCATTTT.

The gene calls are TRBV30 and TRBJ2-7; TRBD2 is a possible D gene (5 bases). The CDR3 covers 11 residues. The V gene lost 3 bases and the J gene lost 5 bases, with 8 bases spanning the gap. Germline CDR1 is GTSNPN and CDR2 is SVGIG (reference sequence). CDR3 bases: TGTGCCTGGAGGACTATCCACGAGCAGTACTTC. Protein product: CAWRTIHEQYF.

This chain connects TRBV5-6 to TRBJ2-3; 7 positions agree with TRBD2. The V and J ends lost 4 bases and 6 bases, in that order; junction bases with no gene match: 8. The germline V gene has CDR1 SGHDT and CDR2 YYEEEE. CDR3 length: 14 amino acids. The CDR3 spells CASSRDYRHDTQYF. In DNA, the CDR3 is TGTGCCAGCAGCCGGGACTACCGGCACGATACGCAGTATTTT.

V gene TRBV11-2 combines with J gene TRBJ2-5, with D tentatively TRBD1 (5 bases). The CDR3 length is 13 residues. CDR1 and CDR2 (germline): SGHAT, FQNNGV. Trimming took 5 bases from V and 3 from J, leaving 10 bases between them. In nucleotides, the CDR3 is TGTGCCAGCAGCCGTCCGACAGAAGAGACCCAGTACTTC. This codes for CASSRPTEETQYF.

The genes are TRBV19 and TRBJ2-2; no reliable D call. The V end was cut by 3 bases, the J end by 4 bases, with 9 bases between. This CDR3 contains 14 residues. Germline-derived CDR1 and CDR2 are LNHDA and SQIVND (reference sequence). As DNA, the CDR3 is TGTGCCAGTAGTATCCAGGTGGTCACCGGGGAGCTGTTTTTT. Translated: CASSIQVVTGELFF.

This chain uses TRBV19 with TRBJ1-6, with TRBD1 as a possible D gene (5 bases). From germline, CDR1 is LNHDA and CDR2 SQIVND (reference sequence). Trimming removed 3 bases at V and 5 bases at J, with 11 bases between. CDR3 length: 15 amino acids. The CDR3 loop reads CASSMVGGNNSPLHF. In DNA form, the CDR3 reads TGTGCCAGTAGTATGGTCGGGGGGAATAATTCACCCCTCCACTTT.

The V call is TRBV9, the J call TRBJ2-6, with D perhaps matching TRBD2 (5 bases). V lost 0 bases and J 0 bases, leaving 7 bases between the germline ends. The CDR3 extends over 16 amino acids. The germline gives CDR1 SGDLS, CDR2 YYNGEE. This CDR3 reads CASSVGGSSGANVLTF. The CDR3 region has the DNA TGTGCCAGCAGCGTAGGAGGGAGCTCTGGGGCCAACGTCCTGACTTTC.

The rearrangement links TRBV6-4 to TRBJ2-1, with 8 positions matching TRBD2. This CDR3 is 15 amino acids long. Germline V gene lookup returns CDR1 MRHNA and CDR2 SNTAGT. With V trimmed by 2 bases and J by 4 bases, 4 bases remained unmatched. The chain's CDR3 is CASSDRLAGYNEQFF. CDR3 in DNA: TGTGCCAGCAGTGACAGGCTAGCGGGTTACAATGAGCAGTTCTTC.

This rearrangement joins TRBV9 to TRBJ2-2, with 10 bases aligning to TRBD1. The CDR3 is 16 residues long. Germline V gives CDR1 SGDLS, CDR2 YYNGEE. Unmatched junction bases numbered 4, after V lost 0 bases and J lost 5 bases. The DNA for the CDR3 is TGTGCCAGCAGCGTAGGACAGGGGGCTGATACCGGGGAGCTGTTTTTT. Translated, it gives CASSVGQGADTGELFF.

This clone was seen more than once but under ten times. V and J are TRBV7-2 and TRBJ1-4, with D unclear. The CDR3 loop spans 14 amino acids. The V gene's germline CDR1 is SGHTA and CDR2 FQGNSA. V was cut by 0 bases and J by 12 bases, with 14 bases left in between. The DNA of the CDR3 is TGTGCCAGCAGCTTAGCTGCGGGTCGGAAGGAACTGTTTTTT. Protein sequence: CASSLAAGRKELFF.